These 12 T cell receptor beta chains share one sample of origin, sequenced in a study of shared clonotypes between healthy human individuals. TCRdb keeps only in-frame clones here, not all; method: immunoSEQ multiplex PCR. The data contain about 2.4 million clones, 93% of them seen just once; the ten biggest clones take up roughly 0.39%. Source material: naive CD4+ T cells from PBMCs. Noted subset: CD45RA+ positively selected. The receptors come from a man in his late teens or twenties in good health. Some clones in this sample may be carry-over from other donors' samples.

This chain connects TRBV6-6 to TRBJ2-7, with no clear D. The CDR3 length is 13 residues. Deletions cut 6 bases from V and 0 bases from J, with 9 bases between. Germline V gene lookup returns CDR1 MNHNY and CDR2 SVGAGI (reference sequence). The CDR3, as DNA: TGTGCCAGCAGGGGATCGAACTCCTACGAGCAGTACTTC. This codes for CASRGSNSYEQYF.

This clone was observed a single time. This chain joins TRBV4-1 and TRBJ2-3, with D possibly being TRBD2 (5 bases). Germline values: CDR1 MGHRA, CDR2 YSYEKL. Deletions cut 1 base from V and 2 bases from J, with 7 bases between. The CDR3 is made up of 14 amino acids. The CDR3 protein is CASSQAAVTDTQYF. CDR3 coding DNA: TGCGCCAGCAGCCAAGCAGCGGTCACAGATACGCAGTATTTT.

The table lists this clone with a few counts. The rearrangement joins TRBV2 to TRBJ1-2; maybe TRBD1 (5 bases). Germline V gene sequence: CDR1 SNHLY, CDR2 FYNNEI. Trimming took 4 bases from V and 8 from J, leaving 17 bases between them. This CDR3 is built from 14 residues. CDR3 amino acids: CASSGWDLAKGYTF. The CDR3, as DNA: TGTGCCAGCAGTGGATGGGACCTCGCTAAGGGCTACACCTTC.

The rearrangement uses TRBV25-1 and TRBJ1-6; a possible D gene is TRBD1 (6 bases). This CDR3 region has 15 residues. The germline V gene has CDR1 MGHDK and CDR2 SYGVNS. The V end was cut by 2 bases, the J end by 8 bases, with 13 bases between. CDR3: CASSEAGEGDSPLHF. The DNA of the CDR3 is TGTGCCAGCAGTGAAGCAGGGGAAGGGGATTCACCCCTCCACTTT.

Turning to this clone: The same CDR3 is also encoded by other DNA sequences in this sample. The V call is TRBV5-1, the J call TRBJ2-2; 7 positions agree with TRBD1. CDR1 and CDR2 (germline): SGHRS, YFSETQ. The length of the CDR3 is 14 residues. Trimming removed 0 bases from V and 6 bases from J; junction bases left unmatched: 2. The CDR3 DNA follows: TGCGCCAGCAGCTTGGACAGGGGAGCCGGGGAGCTGTTTTTT. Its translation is CASSLDRGAGELFF.

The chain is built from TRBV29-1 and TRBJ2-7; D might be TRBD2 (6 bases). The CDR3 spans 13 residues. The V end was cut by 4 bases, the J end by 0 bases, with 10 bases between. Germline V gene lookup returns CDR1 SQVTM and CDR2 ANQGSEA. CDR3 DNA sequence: TGCAGCGTTGCGGGACTTAGCTCCTACGAGCAGTACTTC. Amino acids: CSVAGLSSYEQYF.

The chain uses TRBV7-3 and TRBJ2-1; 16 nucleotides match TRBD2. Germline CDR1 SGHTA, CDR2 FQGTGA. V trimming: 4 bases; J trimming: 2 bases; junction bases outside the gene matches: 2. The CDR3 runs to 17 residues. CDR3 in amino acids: CASSSGLAGGPYNEQFF. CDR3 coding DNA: TGTGCCAGCAGCTCGGGACTAGCGGGAGGGCCCTACAATGAGCAGTTCTTC. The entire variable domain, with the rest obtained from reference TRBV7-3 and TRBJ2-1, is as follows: GAGVSQTPSNKVTEKGKYVELRCDPISGHTALYWYRQSLGQGPEFLIYFQGTGAADDSGLPNDRFFAVRPEGSVSTLKIQRTERGDSAVYLCASSSGLAGGPYNEQFFGPGTRLTVL.

CDR3 in amino acids: CASSLDGEIGEKLFF. In nucleotides, the CDR3 is TGCGCCAGCAGCTTGGACGGGGAAATCGGTGAAAAACTGTTTTTT. This chain uses TRBV5-1 with TRBJ1-4; D is ambiguous. With 0 bases removed from V and 7 bases from J, the gap between germline ends came to 13 bases. The germline CDR1 and CDR2 sequences are SGHRS and YFSETQ. The CDR3 runs to 15 residues.

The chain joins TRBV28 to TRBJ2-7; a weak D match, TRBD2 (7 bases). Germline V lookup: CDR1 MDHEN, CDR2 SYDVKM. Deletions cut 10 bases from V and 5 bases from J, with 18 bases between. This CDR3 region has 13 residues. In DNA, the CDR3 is TGTGCCACCGAGGGGGAGGGCCGCGACGAGCAGTACTTC. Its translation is CATEGEGRDEQYF.

The CDR3, as DNA: TGTGCCAGCTCACCATCGGGAGGTTCGGGTGAAAAACTGTTTTTT. Protein product: CASSPSGGSGEKLFF. The chain employs TRBV18 and TRBJ1-4, with D unresolved. V lost 2 bases to trimming and J lost 7 bases, with 14 bases between them. This CDR3 comprises 15 residues. Germline V gene data show CDR1 as KGHSH and CDR2 as LQKENI. Looking up the rest from reference TRBV18 and TRBJ1-4 gives the full variable domain: NAGVMQNPRHLVRRRGQEARLRCSPMKGHSHVYWYRQLPEEGLKFMVYLQKENIIDESGMPKERFSAEFPKEGPSILRIQQVVRGDSAAYFCASSPSGGSGEKLFFGSGTQLSVL.

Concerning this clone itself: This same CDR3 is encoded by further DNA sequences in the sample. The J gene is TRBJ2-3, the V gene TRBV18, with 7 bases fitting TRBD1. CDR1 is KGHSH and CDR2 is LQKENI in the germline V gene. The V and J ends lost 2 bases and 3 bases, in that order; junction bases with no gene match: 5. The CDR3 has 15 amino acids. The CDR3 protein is CASSPLTGSTDTQYF. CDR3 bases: TGTGCCAGCTCACCATTGACAGGGTCGACAGATACGCAGTATTTT.

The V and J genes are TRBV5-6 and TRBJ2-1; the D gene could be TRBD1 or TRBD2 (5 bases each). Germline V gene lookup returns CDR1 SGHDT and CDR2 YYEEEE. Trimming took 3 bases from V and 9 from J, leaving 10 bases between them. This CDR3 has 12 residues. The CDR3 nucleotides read TGTGCCAGCAGCTGGAGGACATCTGAGCAGTTCTTC. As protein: CASSWRTSEQFF. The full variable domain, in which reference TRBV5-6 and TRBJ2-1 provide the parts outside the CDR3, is DAGVTQSPTHLIKTRGQQVTLRCSPKSGHDTVSWYQQALGQGPQFIFQYYEEEERQRGNFPDRFSGHQFPNYSSELNVNALLLGDSALYLCASSWRTSEQFFGPGTRLTVL.